The 28 T cell receptor beta chains given below trace back to one sample, sequenced in a study of T-cell memory formation after mild COVID-19. TCRdb processed the 5' RACE reads anew with MiXCR; each CDR3 protein has one entry. The sample shows 40,000 or so distinct CDR3 sequences, over 6.5% of them seen only once. Material: PBMCs or a T cell subset sorted from them (not recorded which). All receptors derive from an adult who had mild COVID-19 (a few samples of this study predate the infection). Cell type and time point are not known.

This clonotype was picked up many times. The V gene is TRBV7-2, the J gene TRBJ1-2; 9 nucleotides match TRBD1. Unmatched junction bases numbered 8, after V lost 0 bases and J lost 3 bases. Germline CDR1 is SGHTA and CDR2 is FQGNSA. The CDR3 is made up of 17 amino acids. Here the CDR3 reads CASSLATGGDGDYGYTF. CDR3 in DNA: TGTGCCAGCAGCTTAGCCACAGGGGGCGATGGAGACTATGGCTACACCTTC.

This clonotype has more than one count but fewer than ten. A much bigger clone sits one base away, suggesting this may be a read error. J is TRBJ1-1 and V is TRBV7-9; D is unclear. The germline V gene has CDR1 SEHNR and CDR2 FQNEAQ (reference sequence). V lost 3 bases and J 2 bases, leaving 10 bases between the germline ends. CDR3 length: 14 amino acids. The CDR3 sequence: CASSLKVANTEAFF. Here the CDR3 DNA reads TGTGCCAGCAGCTTGAAGGTGGCCAACACTGAAGCTTTCTTT.

As concerns this clonotype: One end of the junction is discordant with germline, which a read error may explain. The rearrangement links TRBV29-1 to TRBJ2-3, with D perhaps matching TRBD2 (6 bases). Germline V gene data show CDR1 as SQVTM and CDR2 as ANQGSEA. The CDR3 loop spans 15 amino acids. The CDR3: CSVEVVGTSTDTQYF. CDR3 in DNA: TGCAGCGTCGAAGTCGTTGGGACTAGCACAGATACGCAGTATTTT.

This clonotype was found many times. The chain employs TRBV11-2 and TRBJ2-3; D may be TRBD2 (6 bases). Germline CDR1 and CDR2: SGHAT and FQNNGV. Trimming removed 0 bases at V and 3 bases at J, with 10 bases between. The CDR3 contains 15 residues. CDR3 loop: CASSLERRGTDTQYF. DNA for the CDR3: TGTGCCAGCAGCTTAGAGCGGCGGGGTACAGATACGCAGTATTTT.

This clonotype was seen ten or more times. This chain uses TRBV24-1 with TRBJ2-3; D is unresolved. This CDR3 contains 12 residues. V lost 4 bases to trimming and J lost 7 bases, with 8 bases between them. Germline loops: CDR1 KGHDR, CDR2 SFDVKD. Here the CDR3 reads CATSENGYTQYF. In DNA form, the CDR3 reads TGTGCCACCAGTGAAAATGGGTATACGCAGTATTTT.

This clonotype has a count of ten or more. The rearrangement joins TRBV11-2 to TRBJ1-4, with 10 bases matching TRBD1. The germline V gene has CDR1 SGHAT and CDR2 FQNNGV. V lost 3 bases to trimming and J lost 7 bases; unmatched junction nucleotides: 2. The CDR3 covers 14 residues. CDR3 in amino acids: CASSLGTGAEKLFF. The CDR3 DNA is TGTGCCAGCAGCTTGGGGACAGGGGCTGAAAAACTGTTTTTT.

The rearrangement uses TRBV4-1 and TRBJ2-3; TRBD1 is a possible D gene (5 bases). Germline CDR1 and CDR2: MGHRA and YSYEKL. The V and J ends lost 4 bases and 8 bases respectively, with 10 bases between them. There are 12 residues in the CDR3. The CDR3 coding sequence is TGCGCCAGCAGCCCCTCTAGGGGTACGCAGTATTTT. This gives the protein CASSPSRGTQYF.

This clonotype was counted between two and nine times. The V and J genes are TRBV20-1 and TRBJ2-5, with D tentatively TRBD2 (6 bases). V was cut by 7 bases and J by 1 base, with 13 bases left in between. This CDR3 has 13 residues. Germline V lookup: CDR1 DFQATT, CDR2 SNEGSKA (reference sequence). This CDR3 reads CSVPGTLQETQYF. DNA for the CDR3: TGCAGTGTCCCCGGGACTCTCCAAGAGACCCAGTACTTC.

The chain recombines TRBV5-6 with TRBJ2-3; no clear D gene. The CDR3 has 17 residues. Germline CDR1 is SGHDT and CDR2 is YYEEEE. V lost 2 bases and J 4 bases, leaving 20 bases between the germline ends. The chain's CDR3 is CASSLSLTRSQPDTQYF. The DNA for the CDR3 is TGTGCCAGCAGCTTAAGCCTCACGAGGTCCCAACCAGATACGCAGTATTTT.

The chain couples TRBV24-1 to TRBJ2-5; D not resolved. V was cut by 4 bases and J by 5 bases, with 19 bases left in between. Germline V gene sequence: CDR1 KGHDR, CDR2 SFDVKD. The CDR3 totals 16 residues. The CDR3 nucleotides are TGTGCCACCAGTGACCCTGGCGCCAAAGGGTTGGAGACCCAGTACTTC. This gives the protein CATSDPGAKGLETQYF.

V and J are TRBV2 and TRBJ2-7; weak D call: TRBD2 (6 bases). CDR1 and CDR2 from the germline V gene are SNHLY and FYNNEI. V was shortened by 2 bases and J by 2 bases, with 13 bases between the two germline ends. The CDR3 is 15 amino acids. For the CDR3, the DNA is TGTGCCAGCAGTGAACGAAGCGGGCCCACCTACGAGCAGTACTTC. This codes for CASSERSGPTYEQYF.

This clonotype has at least ten counts. The chain has TRBV12-3 or TRBV12-4 and TRBJ1-1; D is ambiguous. The CDR3 contains 13 residues. Trimming left V 6 bases short and J 0 bases short, with 8 bases between. The CDR3 DNA follows: TGTGCCAGCAGATCGACGGTGAACACTGAAGCTTTCTTT. Protein product: CASRSTVNTEAFF.

This clonotype was seen a few times. The chain recombines TRBV20-1 with TRBJ2-5, with D unclear. Germline V CDR1 and CDR2: DFQATT, SNEGSKA (reference sequence). This CDR3 spans 12 amino acids. The V gene lost 3 bases and the J gene lost 1 base, with 6 bases spanning the gap. Here the CDR3 DNA reads TGCAGTGCTAGGGTAGTCCAAGAGACCCAGTACTTC. Protein sequence: CSARVVQETQYF.

The table lists this clonotype with a few counts. The chain recombines TRBV30 with TRBJ1-2, with D hard to call. CDR3 length: 13 residues. Deletions cut 4 bases from V and 2 bases from J, with 11 bases between. Per germline, CDR1 GTSNPN and CDR2 SVGIG (reference sequence). For the CDR3, the DNA is TGTGCCTGGACCCATCCCAGGAACTATGGCTACACCTTC. It encodes CAWTHPRNYGYTF.

This clonotype qualifies as medium-sized. This chain connects TRBV12-3 or TRBV12-4 to TRBJ2-1; 10 positions agree with TRBD2. V shed 6 bases and J 6 bases; nucleotides not matched to a gene: 5. The CDR3 covers 14 residues. This CDR3 is CASRLAGIINEQFF. As DNA, the CDR3 is TGTGCCAGCAGACTAGCGGGGATTATCAATGAGCAGTTCTTC.

The genes are TRBV5-5 and TRBJ2-1; 11 nucleotides line up with TRBD2. V shed 3 bases and J 4 bases; nucleotides not matched to a gene: 3. Germline V lookup: CDR1 SGHKS, CDR2 YYEKEE (reference sequence). This CDR3 is built from 15 residues. This CDR3 is CASSSGLADYNEQFF. CDR3 bases: TGTGCCAGCAGCTCGGGACTAGCGGATTACAATGAGCAGTTCTTC.

This clonotype was seen at least ten times. The chain's CDR3 is CASRTSGTYEQYF. CDR3 DNA: TGTGCCAGTCGGACTAGCGGAACCTACGAGCAGTACTTC. The chain joins TRBV6-5 to TRBJ2-7; 10 nucleotides agree with TRBD2. The J segment lost 2 bases and the V segment lost 9 bases, leaving 4 bases of the junction unmatched. The germline CDR1 and CDR2 sequences are MNHEY and SVGAGI. This CDR3 contains 13 residues.

This clonotype was recorded at least ten times. The chain uses TRBV27 and TRBJ2-5; D remains ambiguous. Germline V lookup: CDR1 MNHEY, CDR2 SMNVEV (reference sequence). The V end was cut by 3 bases, the J end by 1 base, with 12 bases between. This CDR3 spans 15 amino acids. CDR3 protein: CASSLVGAVQETQYF. In nucleotides, the CDR3 is TGTGCCAGCAGTTTGGTCGGCGCAGTCCAAGAGACCCAGTACTTC.

The chain employs TRBV7-2 and TRBJ2-5; tentative D call: TRBD2 (7 bases). This CDR3 spans 15 amino acids. Germline loops: CDR1 SGHTA, CDR2 FQGNSA. V was pared by 2 bases and J by 4 bases, with 14 bases between. CDR3 region: CASSLRQGRGETQYF. CDR3 nucleotide sequence: TGTGCCAGCAGCTTAAGGCAGGGGAGGGGAGAGACCCAGTACTTC.

The chain is built from TRBV2 and TRBJ1-1; 7 positions match TRBD1. Germline CDR1 is SNHLY and CDR2 is FYNNEI. The CDR3 has 14 amino acids. V trimming: 6 bases; J trimming: 10 bases; junction bases outside the gene matches: 14. CDR3 sequence: CASSGRRTGERAFF. Written as DNA, the CDR3 is TGTGCCAGCAGCGGAAGGCGAACAGGGGAGAGAGCTTTCTTT.

This clonotype was counted only a few times. The chain has TRBV6-1 and TRBJ1-6, with 10 bases identical to TRBD1. CDR1 MNHNS and CDR2 SASEGT come from the germline V gene. This CDR3 has 15 residues. Germline trimming cut 5 bases from V and 10 bases from J; bases unmatched to any gene: 8. CDR3 DNA sequence: TGTGCCAGCAGTTTCGGGACAGGGGTTGACTCACCCCTCCACTTT. This encodes CASSFGTGVDSPLHF.

This clonotype was recorded once. The chain combines TRBV7-3 with TRBJ2-2; TRBD2 matches 9 bases. The CDR3 consists of 16 residues. V lost 6 bases to trimming and J lost 0 bases; unmatched junction nucleotides: 5. Germline CDR1 and CDR2: SGHTA and FQGTGA. The CDR3 DNA sequence: TGTGCCAGCAGACCCGGACTAGCGCCGAACACCGGGGAGCTGTTTTTT. Its protein is CASRPGLAPNTGELFF.

This clonotype has at least ten counts. This sequence joins TRBV12-3 or TRBV12-4 and TRBJ2-3; weak D call: TRBD2 (6 bases). Trimming took off 6 bases at V and 1 base at J, with 14 bases between the two ends. The CDR3 is 15 residues long. CDR3: CASRFGGMGTDTQYF. Here the CDR3 DNA reads TGTGCCAGCAGATTCGGCGGGATGGGCACAGATACGCAGTATTTT.

This clonotype has a handful of counts. This chain uses TRBV18 with TRBJ2-3; D is ambiguous. Per the germline V gene, CDR1 is KGHSH and CDR2 is LQKENI. Trimming took off 2 bases at V and 2 bases at J, with 11 bases between the two ends. The CDR3 is 15 residues long. CDR3 DNA: TGTGCCAGCTCACCAACCCCAACTCTCACAGATACGCAGTATTTT. The encoded protein is CASSPTPTLTDTQYF.

The chain carries TRBV20-1 and TRBJ1-2; D gene unclear. This CDR3 spans 13 amino acids. V lost 3 bases, J lost 3 bases, and 11 bases lay in between. From germline, CDR1 is DFQATT and CDR2 SNEGSKA (reference sequence). This CDR3 is CSARDPRDYGYTF. The CDR3 DNA reads TGCAGTGCTAGGGACCCAAGAGACTATGGCTACACCTTC.

This clonotype was recorded many times. This rearrangement joins TRBV7-9 to TRBJ1-1; 7 bases align to TRBD1. The CDR3 runs to 15 residues. Looked up from germline, CDR1 is SEHNR and CDR2 is FQNEAQ (reference sequence). Unmatched junction bases numbered 6, after V lost 0 bases and J lost 5 bases. CDR3 nucleotides: TGTGCCAGCAGCTTAGCCAACAGGGGTAGGACTGAAGCTTTCTTT. It specifies CASSLANRGRTEAFF.

The chain recombines TRBV6-6 with TRBJ2-7; 7 bases align to TRBD1. V was pared by 5 bases and J by 4 bases, with 11 bases of the junction left unmatched. There are 15 residues in the CDR3. Germline loops: CDR1 MNHNY, CDR2 SVGAGI (reference sequence). The CDR3 is CASSVTPGQLYEQYF. CDR3 sequence (DNA): TGTGCCAGCAGTGTAACTCCGGGACAGCTTTACGAGCAGTACTTC.

Many counts were recorded for this clonotype. The chain recombines TRBV7-3 with TRBJ2-3; 7 bases are shared with TRBD1. The ends lost 5 bases at V and 1 base at J; junction bases unmatched: 6. Germline values: CDR1 SGHTA, CDR2 FQGTGA. The CDR3 covers 15 residues. CDR3 amino acids: CASSPDRVGTDTQYF. In nucleotides, the CDR3 is TGTGCCAGCAGCCCTGACAGGGTGGGCACAGATACGCAGTATTTT.